The TCR beta chain under discussion was sequenced for a study of blood T cell repertoires in COVID-19. Trimming cost V 6 bases and J 5 bases; bases outside gene matches: 4. The CDR3 totals 14 residues. Germline CDR1 and CDR2: MNHEY and SVGAGI. The assay was immunoSEQ multiplex PCR, and TCRdb's table has in-frame clones only and misses some. In the table there are fewer than 300,000 clones, 75% to 90% of which are singletons. The material sequenced was PBMCs or T cells enriched from blood (not recorded which). The chain carries TRBV6-5 and TRBJ2-1; 10 positions agree with TRBD1. This receptor was taken from a woman aged 25 to 39 who had recovered from COVID-19. As DNA, the CDR3 is TGTGCCAGCAGCCAGGACAGGGGGAACAATGAGCAGTTCTTC. Residues: CASSQDRGNNEQFF.